The entry below gives a single TCR beta chain sequence along with its context. The sample belongs to a study of blood T cells in healthy people across ages. The CDR3 runs 15 residues. V lost 3 bases and J lost 0; bases outside the gene matches: 2. Using a J-beta primer mix together with a sample-barcoded 5' primer, a second PCR was run for roughly 6 to 12 cycles. Via MiXCR, TCRdb re-called the 5' RACE reads, giving one row per CDR3 protein. Of some 1,000,000 distinct CDR3 sequences listed, 20% to 25% are singletons. The same sample was also used in a study of T cells of mothers and their children. From that paper: Donors comprised three healthy Caucasian mothers plus their six children. The authors used all extracted RNA for cDNA synthesis, at around 1.5 ug per 15 ul. Sequencing got over 8 million TCR beta CDR3 reads from each mother and some 3 million from each child.

This TCR was recovered from a girl aged 2 to 10 in good health. The rearrangement uses TRBV12-3 or TRBV12-4 and TRBJ2-4; TRBD1 matches at 7 bases. Input material: blood. CDR3 coding DNA: TGTGCCAGCAGTTTTCGGGACAGAGCCAAAAACATTCAGTACTTC. This codes for CASSFRDRAKNIQYF.